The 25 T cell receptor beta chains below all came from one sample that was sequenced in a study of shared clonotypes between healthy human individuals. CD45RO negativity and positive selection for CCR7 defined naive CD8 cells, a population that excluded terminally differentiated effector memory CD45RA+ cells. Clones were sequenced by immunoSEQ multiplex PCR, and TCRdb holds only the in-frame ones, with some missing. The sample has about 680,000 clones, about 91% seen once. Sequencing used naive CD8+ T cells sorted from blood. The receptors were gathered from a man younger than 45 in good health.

CDR3 in amino acids: CASSLASSGYEQFF. CDR3 sequence (DNA): TGTGCCAGCAGCTTAGCGTCTAGCGGGTATGAGCAGTTCTTC. V is TRBV7-6 and J is TRBJ2-1; 8 bases agree with TRBD2. The CDR3 has 14 residues. Germline V gives CDR1 SGHVS, CDR2 FNYEAQ. J gave up 8 bases and V 0 bases, and 3 bases lay outside the gene matches.

The CDR3 protein is CASTDGVPYEQYF. The DNA for the CDR3 is TGTGCCAGCACCGACGGGGTTCCCTACGAGCAGTACTTC. This rearrangement joins TRBV6-6 to TRBJ2-7; D possibly corresponds to TRBD2 (5 bases). Germline loops: CDR1 MNHNY, CDR2 SVGAGI (reference sequence). Between the trimmed V and J ends, which lost 7 bases and 2 bases, there was a span of 12 bases. The CDR3 runs 13 residues.

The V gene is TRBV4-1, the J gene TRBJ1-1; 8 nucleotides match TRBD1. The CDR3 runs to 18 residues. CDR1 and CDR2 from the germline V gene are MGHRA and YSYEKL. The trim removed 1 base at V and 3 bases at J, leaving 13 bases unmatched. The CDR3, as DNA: TGCGCCAGCAGCCAAGTACAGGGGGTCCAAGGCGTCTACACTGAAGCTTTCTTT. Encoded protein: CASSQVQGVQGVYTEAFF.

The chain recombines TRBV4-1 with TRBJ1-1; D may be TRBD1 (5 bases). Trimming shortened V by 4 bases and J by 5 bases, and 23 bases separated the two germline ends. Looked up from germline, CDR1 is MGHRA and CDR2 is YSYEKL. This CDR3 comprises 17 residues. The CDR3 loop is CASSLPGGTGMGTEAFF. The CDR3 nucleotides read TGCGCCAGCAGCCTCCCCGGTGGCACAGGTATGGGGACTGAAGCTTTCTTT.

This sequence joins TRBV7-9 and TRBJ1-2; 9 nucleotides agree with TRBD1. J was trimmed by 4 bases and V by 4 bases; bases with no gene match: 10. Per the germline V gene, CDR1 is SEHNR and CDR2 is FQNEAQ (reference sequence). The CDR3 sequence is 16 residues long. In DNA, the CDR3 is TGTGCCAGCAGCTACCTCAGGGACAGGGATATCTATGGCTACACCTTC. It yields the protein CASSYLRDRDIYGYTF.

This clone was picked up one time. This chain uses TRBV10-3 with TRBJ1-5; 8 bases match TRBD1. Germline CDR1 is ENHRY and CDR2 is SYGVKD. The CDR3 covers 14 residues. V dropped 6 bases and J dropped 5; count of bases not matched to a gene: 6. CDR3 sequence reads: CAIRTDRADQPQHF. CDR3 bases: TGTGCCATCAGGACGGACAGGGCCGATCAGCCCCAGCATTTT.

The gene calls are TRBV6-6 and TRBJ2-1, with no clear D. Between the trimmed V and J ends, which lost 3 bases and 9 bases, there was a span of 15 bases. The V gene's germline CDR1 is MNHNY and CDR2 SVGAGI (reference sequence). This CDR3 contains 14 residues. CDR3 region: CASSYSAHLGEQFF. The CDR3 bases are TGTGCCAGCAGTTATTCGGCCCATCTTGGTGAGCAGTTCTTC.

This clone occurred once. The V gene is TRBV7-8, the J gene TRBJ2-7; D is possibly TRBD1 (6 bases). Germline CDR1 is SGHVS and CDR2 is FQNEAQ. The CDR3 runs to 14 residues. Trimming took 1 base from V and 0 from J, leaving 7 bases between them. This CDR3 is CASSLEDSSYEQYF. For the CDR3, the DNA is TGTGCCAGCAGCTTAGAGGACAGCTCCTACGAGCAGTACTTC.

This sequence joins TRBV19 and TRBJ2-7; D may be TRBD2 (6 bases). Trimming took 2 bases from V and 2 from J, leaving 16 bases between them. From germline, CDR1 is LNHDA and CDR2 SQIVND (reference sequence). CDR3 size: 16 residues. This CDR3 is CASSIQPTPGAYEQYF. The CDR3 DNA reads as TGTGCCAGTAGTATACAGCCGACGCCGGGAGCCTACGAGCAGTACTTC.

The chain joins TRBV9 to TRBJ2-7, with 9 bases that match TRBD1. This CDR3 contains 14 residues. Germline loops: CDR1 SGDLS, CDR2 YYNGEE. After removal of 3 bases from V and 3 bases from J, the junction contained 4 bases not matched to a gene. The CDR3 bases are TGTGCCAGCAGCGCGGCGGGACAGGGCTACGAGCAGTACTTC. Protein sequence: CASSAAGQGYEQYF.

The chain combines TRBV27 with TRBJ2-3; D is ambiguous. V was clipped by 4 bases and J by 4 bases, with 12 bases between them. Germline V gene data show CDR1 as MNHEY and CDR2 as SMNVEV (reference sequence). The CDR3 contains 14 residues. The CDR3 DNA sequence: TGTGCCAGCAGTTCCGCAGGTTCATCAGATACGCAGTATTTT. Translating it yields CASSSAGSSDTQYF.

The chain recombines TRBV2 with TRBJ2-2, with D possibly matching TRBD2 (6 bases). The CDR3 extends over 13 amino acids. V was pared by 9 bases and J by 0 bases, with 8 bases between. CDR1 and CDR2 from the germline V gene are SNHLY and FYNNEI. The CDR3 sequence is CASWDSNTGELFF. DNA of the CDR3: TGTGCCAGTTGGGACTCGAACACCGGGGAGCTGTTTTTT.

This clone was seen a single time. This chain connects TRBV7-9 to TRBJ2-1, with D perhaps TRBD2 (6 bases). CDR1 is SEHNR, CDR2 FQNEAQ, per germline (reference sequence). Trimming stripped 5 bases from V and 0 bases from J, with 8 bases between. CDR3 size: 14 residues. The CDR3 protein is CASSPSDSYNEQFF. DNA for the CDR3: TGTGCCAGCAGCCCTAGCGACTCCTACAATGAGCAGTTCTTC. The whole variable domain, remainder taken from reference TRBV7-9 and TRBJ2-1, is DTGVSQNPRHKITKRGQNVTFRCDPISEHNRLYWYRQTLGQGPEFLTYFQNEAQLEKSRLLSDRFSAERPKGSFSTLEIQRTEQGDSAMYLCASSPSDSYNEQFFGPGTRLTVL.

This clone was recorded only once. CDR3: CASSLGYRGSGNTIYF. The CDR3 nucleotides are TGCGCCAGCAGCTTAGGATACAGGGGGTCTGGAAACACCATATATTTT. The J gene is TRBJ1-3, the V gene TRBV5-1, with TRBD1 identical over 8 bases. The CDR3 is 16 residues long. In germline, CDR1 is SGHRS, CDR2 YFSETQ. V lost 2 bases and J lost 1; bases outside the gene matches: 5.

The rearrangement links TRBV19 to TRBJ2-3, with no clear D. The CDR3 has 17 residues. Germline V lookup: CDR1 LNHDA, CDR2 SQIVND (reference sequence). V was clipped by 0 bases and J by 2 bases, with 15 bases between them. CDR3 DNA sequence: TGTGCCAGTAGTATAGACCCCGCGGCGGTGTACACAGATACGCAGTATTTT. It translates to CASSIDPAAVYTDTQYF.

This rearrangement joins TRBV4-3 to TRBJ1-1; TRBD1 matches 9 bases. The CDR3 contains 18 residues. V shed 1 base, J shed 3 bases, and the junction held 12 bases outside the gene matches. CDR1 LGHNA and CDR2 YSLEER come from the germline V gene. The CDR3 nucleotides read TGCGCCAGCAGCCAAGCGTGGACAGGGGCCGGGAGGGACACTGAAGCTTTCTTT. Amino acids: CASSQAWTGAGRDTEAFF.

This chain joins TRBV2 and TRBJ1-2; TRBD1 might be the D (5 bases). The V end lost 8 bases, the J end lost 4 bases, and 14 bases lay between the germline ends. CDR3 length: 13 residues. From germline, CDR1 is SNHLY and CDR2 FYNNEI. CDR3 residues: CASGTGTAYGYTF. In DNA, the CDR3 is TGTGCCAGCGGCACCGGGACGGCCTATGGCTACACCTTC.

CDR3 DNA: TGCGCCAGCAGCCAAGAAGACACACTCCATGAGCAGTTCTTC. Amino acid sequence: CASSQEDTLHEQFF. The chain links TRBV4-1 to TRBJ2-1; D not resolved. The V gene's germline CDR1 is MGHRA and CDR2 YSYEKL. The CDR3 runs to 14 residues. V was pared by 0 bases and J by 8 bases, with 11 bases between.

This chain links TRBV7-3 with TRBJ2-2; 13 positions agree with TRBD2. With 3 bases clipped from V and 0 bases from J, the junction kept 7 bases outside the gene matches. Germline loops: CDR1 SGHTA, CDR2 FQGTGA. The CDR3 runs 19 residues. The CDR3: CASSFYTGTSGANTGELFF. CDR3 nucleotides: TGTGCCAGCAGCTTCTATACCGGGACTAGCGGGGCGAACACCGGGGAGCTGTTTTTT.

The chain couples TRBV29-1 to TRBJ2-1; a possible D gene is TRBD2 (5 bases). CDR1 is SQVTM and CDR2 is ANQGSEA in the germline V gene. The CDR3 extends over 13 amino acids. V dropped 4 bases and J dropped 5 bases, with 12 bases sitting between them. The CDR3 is CSVGRALDNEQFF. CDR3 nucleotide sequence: TGCAGCGTTGGGCGGGCCCTAGACAATGAGCAGTTCTTC.

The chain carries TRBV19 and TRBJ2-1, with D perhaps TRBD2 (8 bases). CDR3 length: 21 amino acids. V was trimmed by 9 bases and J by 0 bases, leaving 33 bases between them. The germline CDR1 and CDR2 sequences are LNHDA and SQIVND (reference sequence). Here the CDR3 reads CASQTGDPLRTSLSSYNEQFF. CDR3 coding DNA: TGTGCCAGCCAAACAGGGGACCCCCTTCGGACTAGCCTTAGCTCCTACAATGAGCAGTTCTTC.

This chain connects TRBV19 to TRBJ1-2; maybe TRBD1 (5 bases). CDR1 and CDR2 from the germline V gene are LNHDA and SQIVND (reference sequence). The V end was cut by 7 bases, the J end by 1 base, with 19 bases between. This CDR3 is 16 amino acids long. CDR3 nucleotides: TGTGCCAGTAACACACCCTCGGGACCGATTAACTATGGCTACACCTTC. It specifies CASNTPSGPINYGYTF.

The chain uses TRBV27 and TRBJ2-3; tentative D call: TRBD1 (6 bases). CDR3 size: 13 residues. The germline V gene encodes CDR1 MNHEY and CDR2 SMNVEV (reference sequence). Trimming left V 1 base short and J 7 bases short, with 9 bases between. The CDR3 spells CASSLLGQNTQYF. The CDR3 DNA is TGTGCCAGCAGTTTATTAGGACAGAATACGCAGTATTTT.

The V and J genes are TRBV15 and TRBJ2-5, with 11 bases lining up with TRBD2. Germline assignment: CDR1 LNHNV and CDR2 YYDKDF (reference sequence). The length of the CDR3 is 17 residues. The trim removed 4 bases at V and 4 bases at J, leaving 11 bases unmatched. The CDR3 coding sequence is TGTGCCACCAGCACCGGAGGGGGCCTAGCGGGAGGAGAGACCCAGTACTTC. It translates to CATSTGGGLAGGETQYF.

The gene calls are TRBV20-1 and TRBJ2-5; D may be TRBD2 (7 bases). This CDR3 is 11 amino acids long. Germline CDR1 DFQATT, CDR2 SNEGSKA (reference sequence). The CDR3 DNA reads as TGCAGGGCGGGGGCCCGGGAGACCCAGTACTTC. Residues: CRAGARETQYF.